Shown below are 20 T cell receptor beta chains from a single sample sequenced in a study of shared clonotypes between healthy human individuals. This table comes from immunoSEQ multiplex PCR, and its TCRdb copy is limited to in-frame clones, with some not included. Of about 2,500,000 clones in the sample, more than 90% were seen once. Sequencing input: naive CD4+ T cells sorted from blood. Subset of the sample: CD45RA+ positively selected. Source of these receptors: a man in his late teens or twenties in good health.

The chain uses TRBV7-6 and TRBJ2-5, with 15 bases aligning to TRBD2. CDR3 size: 17 residues. V lost 4 bases and J lost 2; bases outside the gene matches: 5. CDR1 SGHVS and CDR2 FNYEAQ come from the germline V gene. The CDR3, as DNA: TGTGCCAGCAGCTCCCGGACTAGCGGGAGGGCTCAAGAGACCCAGTACTTC. It specifies CASSSRTSGRAQETQYF.

The chain has TRBV13 and TRBJ1-1, with 12 bases fitting TRBD1. The germline V gene encodes CDR1 PRHDT and CDR2 FYEKMQ (reference sequence). The V and J ends lost 7 bases and 1 base, in that order; junction bases with no gene match: 10. This CDR3 has 17 residues. CDR3 sequence reads: CASTRDRGRVGNTEAFF. The CDR3 DNA reads TGTGCCAGCACTAGGGACAGGGGGCGCGTAGGGAACACTGAAGCTTTCTTT.

This clone was observed once. The chain couples TRBV4-2 to TRBJ1-6; tentative D call: TRBD1 (5 bases). With 0 bases removed from V and 9 bases from J, the gap between germline ends came to 12 bases. The germline gives CDR1 LGHNA, CDR2 YNFKEQ. The CDR3 consists of 15 residues. The CDR3 spells CASSQDGRETSPLHF. The CDR3 coding sequence is TGTGCCAGCAGCCAAGACGGCAGGGAAACTTCACCCCTCCACTTT.

A single count supports this clone. The chain is built from TRBV7-2 and TRBJ2-7, with 9 bases matching TRBD2. This CDR3 has 14 residues. V trimming: 2 bases; J trimming: 6 bases; junction bases outside the gene matches: 5. Germline values: CDR1 SGHTA, CDR2 FQGNSA. CDR3 sequence: CASSLLAGDREQYF. CDR3 bases: TGTGCCAGCAGCTTATTAGCGGGAGATCGCGAGCAGTACTTC.

The rearrangement joins TRBV5-1 to TRBJ2-7; D unclear. With 4 bases removed from V and 0 bases from J, the gap between germline ends came to 8 bases. This CDR3 is 13 amino acids long. Looked up from germline, CDR1 is SGHRS and CDR2 is YFSETQ. The CDR3 loop reads CASSTTVSYEQYF. The CDR3 DNA sequence: TGCGCCAGCAGCACTACAGTCTCCTACGAGCAGTACTTC.

The V gene is TRBV7-2, the J gene TRBJ2-1; TRBD2 matches 11 bases. This CDR3 has 16 residues. In germline, CDR1 is SGHTA, CDR2 FQGNSA. Unmatched junction bases numbered 5, after V lost 5 bases and J lost 2 bases. Here the CDR3 reads CASSLSGLAAYNEQFF. In DNA, the CDR3 is TGTGCCAGCAGCCTATCGGGACTAGCGGCCTACAATGAGCAGTTCTTC.

This chain connects TRBV19 to TRBJ1-5; D may be TRBD1 (5 bases). The germline V gene has CDR1 LNHDA and CDR2 SQIVND (reference sequence). There are 16 residues in the CDR3. V was shortened by 2 bases and J by 4 bases, with 15 bases between the two germline ends. The DNA for the CDR3 is TGTGCCAGTAGTATATCAGGGCCCCTGGGGAATCAGCCCCAGCATTTT. This encodes CASSISGPLGNQPQHF.

The chain combines TRBV9 with TRBJ2-7, with D perhaps TRBD2 (6 bases). CDR1 SGDLS and CDR2 YYNGEE come from the germline V gene. The CDR3 length is 15 residues. V was clipped by 3 bases and J by 4 bases, with 17 bases between them. The CDR3 protein is CASSAGAKDTYEQYF. CDR3 sequence (DNA): TGTGCCAGCAGCGCGGGAGCCAAAGATACTTACGAGCAGTACTTC.

Concerning this clone itself: Other DNA sequences in the same sample also yield this CDR3. CDR3 sequence (DNA): TGTGCCAGCAGCTTAGCTGGGGGTAACTATGGCTACACCTTC. Encoded protein: CASSLAGGNYGYTF. The chain employs TRBV7-2 and TRBJ1-2; a possible D gene is TRBD1 (5 bases). The CDR3 has 14 amino acids. Between the trimmed V and J ends, which lost 0 bases and 1 base, there was a span of 6 bases. Germline V lookup: CDR1 SGHTA, CDR2 FQGNSA. Full variable domain (rest looked up from reference TRBV7-2 and TRBJ1-2): GAGVSQSPSNKVTEKGKDVELRCDPISGHTALYWYRQSLGQGLEFLIYFQGNSAPDKSGLPSDRFSAERTGGSVSTLTIQRTQQEDSAVYLCASSLAGGNYGYTFGSGTRLTVV.

Points on this clone: Sequence at one end of the junction differs from germline and may be a read error. The J gene is TRBJ2-7, the V gene TRBV4-1, with no clear D. Per the germline V gene, CDR1 is MGHRA and CDR2 is YSYEKL. The CDR3 sequence is 15 residues long. CDR3 DNA sequence: TGCGCCAGCAGCCAAGTGGCGCTAGTCTCCAACGAGCAGTACTTC. It yields the protein CASSQVALVSNEQYF.

This chain links TRBV30 with TRBJ2-1; no clear D. CDR1 GTSNPN and CDR2 SVGIG come from the germline V gene (reference sequence). V lost 3 bases and J 0 bases, leaving 12 bases between the germline ends. The CDR3 length is 15 residues. In nucleotides, the CDR3 is TGTGCCTGGAGAATCCTGGGTTCCTCCTACAATGAGCAGTTCTTC. It specifies CAWRILGSSYNEQFF.

J is TRBJ2-5 and V is TRBV19, with D perhaps matching TRBD1 (6 bases). Deletions cut 5 bases from V and 3 bases from J, with 13 bases between. Looked up from germline, CDR1 is LNHDA and CDR2 is SQIVND (reference sequence). CDR3 size: 14 residues. The CDR3 reads CASSAGQYKETQYF. The CDR3 region has the DNA TGTGCCAGTAGTGCTGGACAGTACAAAGAGACCCAGTACTTC.

This chain uses TRBV11-2 with TRBJ2-2, with D tentatively TRBD2 (5 bases). The ends were cut back, 10 bases at V and 6 bases at J, with 9 bases in the middle. This CDR3 has 11 residues. Germline assignment: CDR1 SGHAT and CDR2 FQNNGV. The CDR3, as DNA: TGTGCCAAGATCGGGGCCGGGGAGCTGTTTTTT. Translating gives CAKIGAGELFF.

Concerning this clone itself: This sample also contains other DNA sequences that code for the same CDR3. This chain uses TRBV15 with TRBJ1-4; D is undetermined. V was pared by 5 bases and J by 8 bases, with 15 bases between. The CDR3 length is 14 residues. Germline-derived CDR1 and CDR2 are LNHNV and YYDKDF (reference sequence). The CDR3 DNA sequence: TGTGCCACCAGCCGAGGTGGGTTTGGCGAAAAACTGTTTTTT. Its translation is CATSRGGFGEKLFF. Using reference TRBV15 and TRBJ1-4 for the parts outside the CDR3, the full variable domain is DAMVIQNPRYQVTQFGKPVTLSCSQTLNHNVMYWYQQKSSQAPKLLFHYYDKDFNNEADTPDNFQSRRPNTSFCFLDIRSPGLGDTAMYLCATSRGGFGEKLFFGSGTQLSVL.

Worth noting for this clone: The sample contains more than one DNA sequence encoding this CDR3. The CDR3 DNA is TGTGCCAGCAGTTTTTGGGGCGGCAATCAGCCCCAGCATTTT. It translates to CASSFWGGNQPQHF. The chain is built from TRBV28 and TRBJ1-5, with a possible D match to TRBD1 (5 bases). The CDR3 consists of 14 residues. Germline lookup yields CDR1 MDHEN and CDR2 SYDVKM. The germline V and J ends were trimmed by 3 bases and 2 bases, with 8 bases remaining between them.

The chain recombines TRBV5-1 with TRBJ1-1; possibly TRBD1 for D (5 bases). Germline V lookup: CDR1 SGHRS, CDR2 YFSETQ. V was cut by 3 bases and J by 6 bases, with 15 bases left in between. CDR3 length: 14 residues. The CDR3 is CASSYGTLIPEAFF. CDR3 sequence (DNA): TGCGCCAGCAGCTACGGGACCCTAATCCCTGAAGCTTTCTTT.

V and J are TRBV7-3 and TRBJ2-7, with TRBD1 matching 12 bases. V dropped 6 bases and J dropped 7; count of bases not matched to a gene: 7. The CDR3 sequence is 14 residues long. CDR1 SGHTA and CDR2 FQGTGA come from the germline V gene. CDR3 loop: CASSPGQGAWEQYF. CDR3 in DNA: TGTGCCAGCAGTCCGGGACAGGGGGCATGGGAGCAGTACTTC.

This clone was seen once. The CDR3 sequence: CASRVEPIRETQYF. CDR3 nucleotides: TGTGCCAGCAGGGTTGAACCTATTCGAGAGACCCAGTACTTC. The gene calls are TRBV6-1 and TRBJ2-5; D remains ambiguous. V lost 6 bases to trimming and J lost 4 bases, with 15 bases between them. Looked up from germline, CDR1 is MNHNS and CDR2 is SASEGT. The CDR3 has 14 amino acids.

The rearrangement joins TRBV10-1 to TRBJ2-3, with D unresolved. The CDR3 consists of 16 residues. V lost 6 bases and J 0 bases, leaving 16 bases between the germline ends. Germline V gives CDR1 WNHNN, CDR2 SYGVQD (reference sequence). The CDR3 nucleotides read TGCGCCAGCAGGCTCCGGGCTCCAGAGAGCACAGATACGCAGTATTTT. As protein: CASRLRAPESTDTQYF.

J is TRBJ1-2 and V is TRBV7-2; 9 bases are a match to TRBD1. This CDR3 has 15 amino acids. The V gene end was trimmed by 4 bases and the J gene end by 4 bases; junction bases not matched to a gene: 7. Germline V gives CDR1 SGHTA, CDR2 FQGNSA. CDR3 coding DNA: TGTGCCAGCAGCTCCGACTCGACAGGGGGCTATGGCTACACCTTC. Amino acid sequence: CASSSDSTGGYGYTF.